Below are 18 T cell receptor beta chains sequenced from a single sample in a study of T cell responses to AZD1222 COVID-19 vaccine. The repertoire was sequenced with immunoSEQ multiplex PCR; TCRdb's copy has only in-frame clones and lacks some. The sample yields 110,000 to 150,000 clones, approximately 90% seen once. Source: peripheral blood, taken on day 0 of AZD1222 vaccination. All receptors derive from an adult in good health.

This chain uses TRBV5-8 with TRBJ1-6; weak D call: TRBD1 (5 bases). Between the trimmed V and J ends, which lost 4 bases and 7 bases, there was a span of 9 bases. The CDR3 length is 13 residues. Germline V gene sequence: CDR1 SGHTS, CDR2 YDEGEE. In DNA form, the CDR3 reads TGTGCCAGCAGCCGGGACTTAAATTCACCCCTCCACTTT. This sequence encodes CASSRDLNSPLHF.

This clone was seen just once. The V gene is TRBV13, the J gene TRBJ1-2, with D hard to call. The germline CDR1 and CDR2 sequences are PRHDT and FYEKMQ (reference sequence). The CDR3 has 13 amino acids. V lost 5 bases, J lost 2 bases, and 9 bases lay in between. CDR3 in amino acids: CASSLRVNYGYTF. CDR3 nucleotides: TGTGCCAGCAGCCTCCGGGTCAACTATGGCTACACCTTC.

This clone appeared once. The rearrangement joins TRBV7-9 to TRBJ2-4; D tentatively reads TRBD1 or TRBD2 (6 bases each). Germline values: CDR1 SEHNR, CDR2 FQNEAQ (reference sequence). This CDR3 contains 18 residues. The ends were cut back, 5 bases at V and 8 bases at J, with 28 bases in the middle. The CDR3 DNA sequence: TGTGCCAGCAGCCCAGGTCGCCGGGTAGCGGAGGGGGGACACATTCAGTACTTC. Amino acids: CASSPGRRVAEGGHIQYF.

Concerning this clone itself: Additional DNA sequences in this sample encode the identical CDR3. The V and J genes are TRBV11-2 and TRBJ1-1; D is undetermined. This CDR3 is built from 14 residues. Trimming removed 1 base from V and 0 bases from J, with 6 bases in between. Germline loops: CDR1 SGHAT, CDR2 FQNNGV. The CDR3 nucleotides are TGTGCCAGCAGCTTAGCAGGAGTGAACACTGAAGCTTTCTTT. This translates into CASSLAGVNTEAFF.

The chain is built from TRBV19 and TRBJ1-3, with D unresolved. Trimming left V 3 bases short and J 0 bases short, with 12 bases between. The CDR3 loop spans 16 amino acids. The germline V gene encodes CDR1 LNHDA and CDR2 SQIVND (reference sequence). CDR3 region: CASSMPLPVSGNTIYF. CDR3 coding DNA: TGTGCCAGTAGTATGCCCTTACCCGTCTCTGGAAACACCATATATTTT.

This clone was observed once. The chain employs TRBV4-2 and TRBJ2-6, with a weak D call TRBD2 (6 bases). Between the trimmed V and J ends, which lost 0 bases and 12 bases, there was a span of 9 bases. The germline gives CDR1 LGHNA, CDR2 YNFKEQ. This CDR3 has 13 residues. CDR3 sequence reads: CASSQDAGFVLTF. The CDR3 DNA reads TGTGCCAGCAGCCAAGATGCGGGGTTCGTCCTGACTTTC.

This sequence joins TRBV5-1 and TRBJ2-3, with 8 positions matching TRBD1. The J segment lost 2 bases and the V segment lost 5 bases, leaving 4 bases of the junction unmatched. There are 14 residues in the CDR3. CDR1 is SGHRS, CDR2 YFSETQ, per germline. The CDR3 protein is CASSSDRVTDTQYF. In DNA form, the CDR3 reads TGCGCCAGCAGTTCGGACAGGGTCACAGATACGCAGTATTTT.

This clone has more than one count but fewer than ten. The V gene is TRBV30, the J gene TRBJ1-2; D may be TRBD1 (5 bases). The V gene lost 7 bases and the J gene lost 5 bases, with 14 bases spanning the gap. Germline V gives CDR1 GTSNPN, CDR2 SVGIG (reference sequence). The CDR3 loop spans 12 amino acids. The chain's CDR3 is CAFGTENYGYTF. CDR3 sequence (DNA): TGTGCCTTCGGGACCGAGAATTATGGCTACACCTTC.

The CDR3 spells CASSPGQDYGYTF. As DNA, the CDR3 is TGTGCCAGCAGCCCTGGGCAGGACTATGGCTACACCTTC. The V call is TRBV5-6, the J call TRBJ1-2; no definite D call. CDR3 length: 13 residues. In germline, CDR1 is SGHDT, CDR2 YYEEEE. Between the trimmed V and J ends, which lost 4 bases and 3 bases, there was a span of 10 bases. Full variable domain (rest looked up from reference TRBV5-6 and TRBJ1-2): DAGVTQSPTHLIKTRGQQVTLRCSPKSGHDTVSWYQQALGQGPQFIFQYYEEEERQRGNFPDRFSGHQFPNYSSELNVNALLLGDSALYLCASSPGQDYGYTFGSGTRLTVV.

J is TRBJ1-3 and V is TRBV3-1 (or the pseudogene TRBV3-2); D is possibly TRBD1 (6 bases). CDR3 size: 14 residues. Germline V gene sequence: CDR1 LGHDT, CDR2 YNNKEL (reference sequence). The V and J ends lost 4 bases and 3 bases respectively, with 10 bases between them. CDR3 nucleotide sequence: TGTGCCAGCAGCCGGGGGGCGTTTGGAAACACCATATATTTT. Its translation: CASSRGAFGNTIYF.

This chain uses TRBV7-2 with TRBJ2-3; the D is unclear. Trimming stripped 1 base from V and 4 bases from J, with 6 bases between. The CDR3 totals 13 residues. The germline gives CDR1 SGHTA, CDR2 FQGNSA. In DNA, the CDR3 is TGTGCCAGCAGCTTAGACGGGTCAGATACGCAGTATTTT. Protein product: CASSLDGSDTQYF.

This chain uses TRBV21-1 with TRBJ2-3; the table calls TRBD2, which could not be checked here. TRBV21-1 represents a pseudogene. The CDR3 runs to 19 residues. CDR3 in DNA: TGTGCCAGCAGCACAAGTGGACTAGCGGGGCCTTGGGGCACAGATACGCAGTATTTT. It translates to CASSTSGLAGPWGTDTQYF.

The chain uses TRBV9 and TRBJ1-2; D remains unclear. V dropped 4 bases and J dropped 6 bases, with 7 bases sitting between them. This CDR3 contains 11 residues. CDR1 and CDR2 (germline): SGDLS, YYNGEE. The CDR3 protein is CASSLHNGYTF. In DNA, the CDR3 is TGTGCCAGCAGCCTGCATAATGGCTACACCTTC.

The rearrangement links TRBV27 to TRBJ2-3; no firm D call. V lost 0 bases and J lost 5, with 15 bases in between. This CDR3 spans 16 amino acids. Germline V gives CDR1 MNHEY, CDR2 SMNVEV (reference sequence). The CDR3 DNA sequence: TGTGCCAGCAGTTTATCCCGTCCAAGGGTCAAAGATACGCAGTATTTT. This encodes CASSLSRPRVKDTQYF.

CDR3 in amino acids: CASSQAPGSFYEQYF. The DNA of the CDR3 is TGTGCCAGCAGCCAAGCTCCAGGGTCTTTCTACGAGCAGTACTTC. The chain joins TRBV14 to TRBJ2-7, with D possibly TRBD1 on 5 matching bases. The V and J ends lost 1 base and 3 bases respectively, with 13 bases between them. The V gene's germline CDR1 is SGHDN and CDR2 FVKESK. CDR3 length: 15 amino acids.

This clone has more than one count but fewer than ten. This sequence joins TRBV7-8 and TRBJ2-1, with D possibly matching TRBD2 (7 bases). This CDR3 spans 16 amino acids. The germline V and J ends were trimmed by 7 bases and 0 bases, with 16 bases remaining between them. Germline V CDR1 and CDR2: SGHVS, FQNEAQ. CDR3 region: CASIGGGRSSYNEQFF. In DNA form, the CDR3 reads TGTGCCAGCATAGGGGGGGGGCGAAGCTCCTACAATGAGCAGTTCTTC.

This sequence joins TRBV20-1 and TRBJ2-7; TRBD2 matches at 14 bases. After removal of 3 bases from V and 2 bases from J, the junction contained 6 bases not matched to a gene. The CDR3 extends over 16 amino acids. CDR1 and CDR2 (germline): DFQATT, SNEGSKA (reference sequence). The CDR3 spells CSASRPGLAGAYEQYF. The CDR3 coding sequence is TGCAGTGCTAGTCGGCCGGGACTAGCGGGAGCCTACGAGCAGTACTTC.

The DNA of the CDR3 is TGTGCCAGCAGTGACCCTCCCGGGAGGGCCTACAATGAGCAGTTCTTC. This sequence encodes CASSDPPGRAYNEQFF. The V gene is TRBV2, the J gene TRBJ2-1, with TRBD2 matching 8 bases. The V gene end was trimmed by 3 bases and the J gene end by 2 bases; junction bases not matched to a gene: 6. This CDR3 comprises 16 residues. CDR1 is SNHLY and CDR2 is FYNNEI in the germline V gene.